The 29 T cell receptor beta chains given below trace back to one sample, sequenced in a study of CD8 T cells in ankylosing spondylitis. One entry per CDR3 protein, called by TCRdb with MiXCR from the 5' RACE reads. The repertoire consists of 300,000 to 350,000 distinct CDR3 sequences, with approximately 10% occurring once and the leading ten covering around 8.4%. The sample consisted of blood, either unsorted or a sorted T cell fraction (not recorded which). The receptors were gathered from a female donor with ankylosing spondylitis or in good health (not recorded which).

The chain joins TRBV25-1 to TRBJ2-5, with D possibly being TRBD1 (5 bases). The CDR3 has 15 amino acids. The V gene lost 3 bases and the J gene lost 6 bases, with 17 bases spanning the gap. Germline loops: CDR1 MGHDK, CDR2 SYGVNS. The CDR3 region is CASSDRTLDLKTQYF. The CDR3 nucleotides read TGTGCCAGCAGTGATAGGACATTGGATCTAAAGACCCAGTACTTC.

The V gene is TRBV7-9, the J gene TRBJ2-7; TRBD2 agrees at 7 bases. The germline V gene has CDR1 SEHNR and CDR2 FQNEAQ (reference sequence). V shed 4 bases, J shed 2 bases, and the junction held 5 bases outside the gene matches. This CDR3 is 14 amino acids long. The CDR3 is CASSWASGAYEQYF. The CDR3 DNA reads as TGTGCCAGCAGCTGGGCTAGCGGAGCCTACGAGCAGTACTTC.

This clonotype was counted only a few times. CDR3 sequence: CASSPISPSQNTEAFF. The DNA for the CDR3 is TGTGCCAGCAGCCCTATCTCCCCAAGCCAGAACACTGAAGCTTTCTTT. V and J are TRBV27 and TRBJ1-1, with D unresolved. Looked up from germline, CDR1 is MNHEY and CDR2 is SMNVEV (reference sequence). CDR3 length: 16 residues. The V and J ends lost 6 bases and 1 base respectively, with 18 bases between them.

This clonotype came up many times. This chain joins TRBV7-2 and TRBJ2-2; TRBD2 matches at 9 bases. Trimming took 2 bases from V and 3 from J; bases not matched to a gene: 7. Germline V gives CDR1 SGHTA, CDR2 FQGNSA. There are 17 residues in the CDR3. As DNA, the CDR3 is TGTGCCAGCAGCTTAAACGGCGGGAGGGCTGACACCGGGGAGCTGTTTTTT. This encodes CASSLNGGRADTGELFF.

This clonotype showed up just a few times. CDR3 region: CASSTGAYTGELFF. CDR3 coding DNA: TGTGCCAGCAGTACAGGGGCCTACACCGGGGAGCTGTTTTTT. J is TRBJ2-2 and V is TRBV28; TRBD1 matches 7 bases. The CDR3 is 14 amino acids. The germline V gene encodes CDR1 MDHEN and CDR2 SYDVKM. Trimming removed 5 bases from V and 3 bases from J; junction bases left unmatched: 3.

V is TRBV15 and J is TRBJ1-1, with D maybe TRBD1 (5 bases). From germline, CDR1 is LNHNV and CDR2 YYDKDF (reference sequence). V lost 4 bases, J lost 4 bases, and 16 bases lay in between. The length of the CDR3 is 15 residues. CDR3 amino acids: CATSIRGTGGTEAFF. Here the CDR3 DNA reads TGTGCCACCAGCATCCGCGGGACTGGGGGCACTGAAGCTTTCTTT.

Ten or more counts support this clonotype. The chain is built from TRBV28 and TRBJ1-5, with 7 bases that match TRBD1. J gave up 0 bases and V 4 bases, and 9 bases lay outside the gene matches. The CDR3 runs to 17 residues. Germline V gene data show CDR1 as MDHEN and CDR2 as SYDVKM. CDR3 in amino acids: CASSYAPGQDSNQPQHF. As DNA, the CDR3 is TGTGCCAGCAGTTACGCTCCTGGACAGGATAGCAATCAGCCCCAGCATTTT.

This rearrangement joins TRBV6-5 to TRBJ1-2, with TRBD1 matching 7 bases. With 2 bases clipped from V and 2 bases from J, the junction kept 8 bases outside the gene matches. CDR1 and CDR2 (germline): MNHEY, SVGAGI. The CDR3 spans 16 residues. The CDR3 here is CASSYDLRGQNYGYTF. The CDR3 nucleotides read TGTGCCAGCAGTTACGATCTGAGGGGACAGAACTATGGCTACACCTTC.

The V and J genes are TRBV29-1 and TRBJ2-5; D may be TRBD2 (5 bases). V lost 7 bases and J 5 bases, leaving 8 bases between the germline ends. The germline V gene has CDR1 SQVTM and CDR2 ANQGSEA. The CDR3 is 10 residues long. CDR3 sequence reads: CSGELETQYF. The CDR3 coding sequence is TGCAGCGGGGAGCTGGAGACCCAGTACTTC.

This clonotype was seen ten or more times. V usage is TRBV5-1 and J usage is TRBJ2-5; 10 nucleotides match TRBD2. CDR1 is SGHRS and CDR2 is YFSETQ in the germline V gene. The CDR3 loop spans 15 amino acids. J was trimmed by 3 bases and V by 4 bases; bases with no gene match: 6. The CDR3 DNA follows: TGCGCCAGCAGCCTCACACTAGCGGGGAAAGAGACCCAGTACTTC. Amino acids: CASSLTLAGKETQYF. Filled out from reference TRBV5-1 and TRBJ2-5, the complete variable domain reads KAGVTQTPRYLIKTRGQQVTLSCSPISGHRSVSWYQQTPGQGLQFLFEYFSETQRNKGNFPGRFSGRQFSNSRSEMNVSTLELGDSALYLCASSLTLAGKETQYFGPGTRLLVL.

DNA for the CDR3: TGCAGTGCAGATGGACTAGCGGGAGAAAACATTCAGTACTTC. This sequence encodes CSADGLAGENIQYF. The chain is built from TRBV20-1 and TRBJ2-4, with 13 positions matching TRBD2. The CDR3 runs to 14 residues. The V and J ends lost 6 bases and 5 bases, in that order; junction bases with no gene match: 4. Germline loops: CDR1 DFQATT, CDR2 SNEGSKA (reference sequence).

CDR3 loop: CASSTGVNTDTQYF. In nucleotides, the CDR3 is TGTGCCAGCAGCACAGGGGTCAACACAGATACGCAGTATTTT. The V call is TRBV7-3, the J call TRBJ2-3, with 7 bases identical to TRBD1. Germline CDR1 reads SGHTA; CDR2 reads FQGTGA. This CDR3 is 14 amino acids long. Losses at the gene ends were 5 bases for V and 2 bases for J; bases not matched to a gene: 4.

The rearrangement uses TRBV15 and TRBJ1-1; unclear D gene. The CDR3 is made up of 11 amino acids. CDR1 LNHNV and CDR2 YYDKDF come from the germline V gene (reference sequence). V was pared by 3 bases and J by 6 bases, with 5 bases between. The CDR3 nucleotides read TGTGCCACCAGCAGGGCCGCTGAAGCTTTCTTT. It encodes CATSRAAEAFF.

At least ten counts were recorded for this clonotype. This chain uses TRBV20-1 with TRBJ2-2; no reliable D call. The CDR3 spans 13 residues. Germline lookup yields CDR1 DFQATT and CDR2 SNEGSKA (reference sequence). The V gene lost 0 bases and the J gene lost 6 bases, with 8 bases spanning the gap. The CDR3 is CSARDTRSGELFF. The CDR3 DNA sequence: TGCAGTGCTAGAGATACAAGGTCCGGGGAGCTGTTTTTT.

The genes are TRBV2 and TRBJ1-4, with D perhaps TRBD1 (5 bases). Germline assignment: CDR1 SNHLY and CDR2 FYNNEI. The CDR3 sequence is 12 residues long. Trimming cost V 4 bases and J 13 bases, with 13 bases left between them. The CDR3 DNA reads as TGTGCCAGCAGTGGGGACCTCGAGGGACTGTTTTTT. It translates to CASSGDLEGLFF.

This clonotype came up many times. The chain uses TRBV20-1 and TRBJ2-1; D possibly uses TRBD1 or TRBD2 (7 bases each). Germline CDR1 is DFQATT and CDR2 is SNEGSKA (reference sequence). The CDR3 totals 14 residues. Trimming stripped 3 bases from V and 6 bases from J, with 15 bases between. The chain's CDR3 is CSASGRGRVNEQFF. DNA of the CDR3: TGCAGTGCTAGTGGGAGGGGGCGCGTCAATGAGCAGTTCTTC.

There are many counts of this clonotype. The chain links TRBV29-1 to TRBJ2-7, with D tentatively TRBD1 or TRBD2 (6 bases each). The CDR3 runs 12 residues. Germline CDR1 is SQVTM and CDR2 is ANQGSEA. V lost 7 bases to trimming and J lost 4 bases, with 14 bases between them. The CDR3 loop reads CSARGQNYEQYF. The CDR3 nucleotides read TGCAGCGCCCGGGGGCAGAATTACGAGCAGTACTTC.

The chain combines TRBV28 with TRBJ2-7, with D tentatively TRBD1 (6 bases). Germline CDR1 MDHEN, CDR2 SYDVKM. Trimming took off 4 bases at V and 1 base at J, with 14 bases between the two ends. CDR3 size: 15 residues. CDR3: CASSSNRGRSYEQYF. DNA of the CDR3: TGTGCCAGCAGTTCCAATAGGGGGAGATCCTACGAGCAGTACTTC.

At least ten counts were recorded for this clonotype. The V call is TRBV20-1, the J call TRBJ2-3; 8 positions agree with TRBD2. From germline, CDR1 is DFQATT and CDR2 SNEGSKA (reference sequence). V lost 3 bases to trimming and J lost 3 bases; unmatched junction nucleotides: 11. The CDR3 is made up of 16 amino acids. CDR3 sequence: CSASPRSGGATDTQYF. As DNA, the CDR3 is TGCAGTGCTAGCCCCCGAAGCGGGGGCGCAACAGATACGCAGTATTTT.

This clonotype was recorded many times. V usage is TRBV29-1 and J usage is TRBJ2-1, with 10 positions matching TRBD2. V shed 6 bases, J shed 2 bases, and the junction held 7 bases outside the gene matches. CDR1 is SQVTM and CDR2 is ANQGSEA in the germline V gene. The CDR3 runs 15 residues. The CDR3 is CSVPSGSSAYNEQFF. CDR3 coding DNA: TGCAGCGTACCTAGCGGGAGCAGCGCCTACAATGAGCAGTTCTTC.

This clonotype was seen repeatedly, ten times or more. The V call is TRBV5-1, the J call TRBJ2-3; maybe TRBD2 (5 bases). The V gene's germline CDR1 is SGHRS and CDR2 YFSETQ. The CDR3 extends over 16 amino acids. Between the trimmed V and J ends, which lost 2 bases and 2 bases, there was a span of 15 bases. CDR3 DNA: TGCGCCAGCAGCTTAGGAAGCGGAAGCTTCACAGATACGCAGTATTTT. It encodes CASSLGSGSFTDTQYF.

This clonotype was counted between two and nine times. The gene calls are TRBV29-1 and TRBJ2-7; TRBD2 aligns across 8 bases. V lost 8 bases and J lost 12; bases outside the gene matches: 12. Germline V gene lookup returns CDR1 SQVTM and CDR2 ANQGSEA. The CDR3 has 11 amino acids. CDR3 amino acids: CSFRGGRGLYF. In nucleotides, the CDR3 is TGCAGCTTCCGGGGGGGCAGGGGACTGTACTTC.

The gene calls are TRBV12-3 or TRBV12-4 and TRBJ2-7, with 7 bases aligning to TRBD1. CDR3 length equals 13 residues. With V trimmed by 7 bases and J by 2 bases, 5 bases remained unmatched. In nucleotides, the CDR3 is TGTGCCAGCACCACGGGACAGCCCTACGAGCAGTACTTC. Translation gives CASTTGQPYEQYF.

This clonotype was found many times. The chain employs TRBV20-1 and TRBJ1-5, with 9 bases identical to TRBD1. J gave up 1 base and V 3 bases, and 7 bases lay outside the gene matches. CDR3 length equals 16 residues. Germline V lookup: CDR1 DFQATT, CDR2 SNEGSKA (reference sequence). The CDR3 DNA reads as TGCAGTGCTAGTGGACGGGACAGGGCGAGCAATCAGCCCCAGCATTTT. It translates to CSASGRDRASNQPQHF.

The rearrangement joins TRBV5-1 to TRBJ1-1; D unclear. The CDR3 has 14 residues. Germline V gene sequence: CDR1 SGHRS, CDR2 YFSETQ. Trimming stripped 4 bases from V and 1 base from J, with 11 bases between. The CDR3 protein is CASSPEGQNTEAFF. The CDR3 DNA reads TGCGCCAGCAGCCCAGAAGGTCAGAACACTGAAGCTTTCTTT. Drawing the rest from reference TRBV5-1 and TRBJ1-1, the complete variable domain is KAGVTQTPRYLIKTRGQQVTLSCSPISGHRSVSWYQQTPGQGLQFLFEYFSETQRNKGNFPGRFSGRQFSNSRSEMNVSTLELGDSALYLCASSPEGQNTEAFFGQGTRLTVV.

The chain employs TRBV20-1 and TRBJ2-3; 11 bases are a match to TRBD2. CDR3 size: 14 residues. Germline CDR1 is DFQATT and CDR2 is SNEGSKA (reference sequence). V lost 7 bases to trimming and J lost 4 bases; unmatched junction nucleotides: 7. CDR3 in amino acids: CSVSASGRSDTQYF. CDR3 nucleotide sequence: TGCAGTGTTTCGGCTAGCGGGAGGTCAGATACGCAGTATTTT.

In this sample, this clonotype turned up a few times. This sequence joins TRBV7-7 and TRBJ2-5, with a weak D call TRBD2 (6 bases). The CDR3 runs 15 residues. V lost 5 bases and J lost 4, with 17 bases in between. Germline CDR1 SSHAT, CDR2 FNYEAQ (reference sequence). CDR3 in DNA: TGTGCCAGCAGCATAAACTGGAGGGCCGGAGAGACCCAGTACTTC. It specifies CASSINWRAGETQYF.

This clonotype was counted many times. The gene calls are TRBV15 and TRBJ2-7; 10 positions agree with TRBD2. Unmatched junction bases numbered 9, after V lost 8 bases and J lost 2 bases. CDR1 LNHNV and CDR2 YYDKDF come from the germline V gene (reference sequence). The CDR3 is made up of 15 amino acids. The CDR3 reads CATSVTSGTAYEQYF. CDR3 bases: TGTGCCACCTCAGTCACTAGCGGGACGGCCTACGAGCAGTACTTC.

This clonotype has ten or more counts. The chain recombines TRBV18 with TRBJ1-4, with D uncertain. V lost 3 bases to trimming and J lost 0 bases, with 5 bases between them. Germline-derived CDR1 and CDR2 are KGHSH and LQKENI. The CDR3 consists of 14 residues. The CDR3 sequence is CASSPGATNEKLFF. In DNA, the CDR3 is TGTGCCAGCTCACCTGGAGCAACTAATGAAAAACTGTTTTTT.